The 26 T cell receptor beta chains presented below share a single source sample, sequenced in a study of T cells after yellow fever vaccination. TCRdb fed the 5' RACE reads into MiXCR, producing one record per CDR3 protein. The sample shows under 400,000 distinct CDR3 sequences, roughly 10% of them seen only once. The sample in question was PBMCs, obtained on the day of the first yellow fever vaccination. Every receptor here comes from a man between 18 and 35 years old who received the YFV17D yellow fever vaccine.

This clonotype was detected only a few times. The chain joins TRBV5-1 to TRBJ1-2; D gene ambiguous. This CDR3 has 16 amino acids. Germline V lookup: CDR1 SGHRS, CDR2 YFSETQ. V lost 1 base to trimming and J lost 0 bases, with 13 bases between them. The CDR3 spells CASSLYGSPTNYGYTF. The CDR3 nucleotides read TGCGCCAGCAGCTTGTATGGCAGTCCTACTAACTATGGCTACACCTTC. The variable domain in full, with the rest retrieved from reference TRBV5-1 and TRBJ1-2, is KAGVTQTPRYLIKTRGQQVTLSCSPISGHRSVSWYQQTPGQGLQFLFEYFSETQRNKGNFPGRFSGRQFSNSRSEMNVSTLELGDSALYLCASSLYGSPTNYGYTFGSGTRLTVV.

The chain recombines TRBV12-3 or TRBV12-4 with TRBJ2-7, with 7 bases identical to TRBD1. This CDR3 is 15 amino acids long. Trimming removed 6 bases from V and 3 bases from J; junction bases left unmatched: 11. The CDR3 loop is CASSARIGTVYEQYF. CDR3 DNA sequence: TGTGCCAGCAGCGCAAGAATCGGGACAGTCTACGAGCAGTACTTC.

V gene TRBV28 combines with J gene TRBJ2-5; D unresolved. The CDR3 runs 10 residues. Trimming cost V 3 bases and J 5 bases, with 1 base left between them. Germline V gene lookup returns CDR1 MDHEN and CDR2 SYDVKM. The CDR3: CASSFETQYF. The CDR3 nucleotides are TGTGCCAGCAGTTTCGAGACCCAGTACTTC. Full variable domain (missing parts from reference TRBV28 and TRBJ2-5): DVKVTQSSRYLVKRTGEKVFLECVQDMDHENMFWYRQDPGLGLRLIYFSYDVKMKEKGDIPEGYSVSREKKERFSLILESASTNQTSMYLCASSFETQYFGPGTRLLVL.

This clonotype turned up a few times. At one end, the junction sequence differs from germline, possibly due to a read error. V is TRBV29-1 and J is TRBJ2-5; TRBD2 is a possible D gene (6 bases). The CDR3 is made up of 12 amino acids. CDR1 is SQVTM, CDR2 ANQGSEA, per germline. The CDR3 reads CSASSAPAIRTF. The CDR3, as DNA: TGCAGCGCATCTAGCGCACCCGCGATCCGAACGTTC.

This clonotype was recorded a few times. The V call is TRBV6-1, the J call TRBJ2-1; 8 nucleotides align to TRBD2. Germline assignment: CDR1 MNHNS and CDR2 SASEGT. The V gene end was trimmed by 5 bases and the J gene end by 8 bases; junction bases not matched to a gene: 11. CDR3 length equals 15 residues. Written as DNA, the CDR3 is TGTGCCAGCAGTCCAACTAGCGGCCCTCGGGATGAGCAGTTCTTC. The encoded protein is CASSPTSGPRDEQFF.

This clonotype was seen many times. The rearrangement joins TRBV20-1 to TRBJ2-7, with 7 bases that match TRBD1. The CDR3 is 12 residues long. V was pared by 3 bases and J by 2 bases, with 1 base of the junction left unmatched. Germline CDR1 and CDR2: DFQATT and SNEGSKA (reference sequence). CDR3 sequence reads: CSARTGTYEQYF. In DNA form, the CDR3 reads TGCAGTGCTAGGACAGGGACCTACGAGCAGTACTTC.

This clonotype has a single count. This rearrangement joins TRBV30 to TRBJ1-6; D call uncertain. Per germline, CDR1 GTSNPN and CDR2 SVGIG (reference sequence). The CDR3 length is 12 residues. The V end lost 4 bases, the J end lost 11 bases, and 12 bases lay between the germline ends. In nucleotides, the CDR3 is TGTGCCTGGACCGTAGTTGAGCCACCCCTCCACTTT. It translates to CAWTVVEPPLHF.

There are a few counts of this clonotype. The chain links TRBV5-1 to TRBJ1-2, with TRBD1 matching over 7 bases. CDR3 length equals 14 residues. Germline CDR1 SGHRS, CDR2 YFSETQ. The J segment lost 7 bases and the V segment lost 4 bases, leaving 10 bases of the junction unmatched. The CDR3 is CASSVPSGGGGYTF. In DNA form, the CDR3 reads TGCGCCAGCAGCGTACCGTCAGGGGGAGGTGGCTACACCTTC.

The rearrangement uses TRBV9 and TRBJ1-5; no clear D. In germline, CDR1 is SGDLS, CDR2 YYNGEE. This CDR3 comprises 14 residues. Deletions cut 2 bases from V and 2 bases from J, with 8 bases between. The CDR3 nucleotides are TGTGCCAGCAGCGTCGGCATGGGCAATCAGCCCCAGCATTTT. Encoded protein: CASSVGMGNQPQHF. Drawing the rest from reference TRBV9 and TRBJ1-5, the complete variable domain is DSGVTQTPKHLITATGQRVTLRCSPRSGDLSVYWYQQSLDQGLQFLIQYYNGEERAKGNILERFSAQQFPDLHSELNLSSLELGDSALYFCASSVGMGNQPQHFGDGTRLSIL.

This rearrangement joins TRBV18 to TRBJ2-7; 9 nucleotides align to TRBD2. Germline lookup yields CDR1 KGHSH and CDR2 LQKENI. V dropped 2 bases and J dropped 4; count of bases not matched to a gene: 6. The CDR3 extends over 15 amino acids. The CDR3 coding sequence is TGTGCCAGCTCACCAGCTAGCGGGGCCCGGTACGAGCAGTACTTC. It encodes CASSPASGARYEQYF.

This clonotype was seen a few times. The germline gene is not matched at one end of the junction; a read error may be the cause. The V gene is TRBV19, the J gene TRBJ2-3; D is unresolved. The V gene's germline CDR1 is LNHDA and CDR2 SQIVND (reference sequence). There are 14 residues in the CDR3. CDR3 residues: CASSPRQSTNTQYF. CDR3 DNA sequence: TGTGCCAGTAGTCCCCGGCAGTCCACAAATACGCAGTATTTT.

This chain uses TRBV5-4 with TRBJ2-1; 12 nucleotides line up with TRBD2. The trim removed 1 base at V and 6 bases at J, leaving 2 bases unmatched. Germline lookup yields CDR1 SGHNT and CDR2 YYREEE (reference sequence). The CDR3 totals 15 residues. This chain's CDR3 is CASSLSSGGVNEQFF. The DNA of the CDR3 is TGTGCCAGCAGCTTGTCTAGCGGGGGGGTCAATGAGCAGTTCTTC.

This clonotype was observed at least ten times. This rearrangement joins TRBV6-5 to TRBJ1-1; TRBD1 is a possible D gene (6 bases). Germline CDR1 and CDR2: MNHEY and SVGAGI. Trimming took off 2 bases at V and 0 bases at J, with 19 bases between the two ends. The CDR3 loop spans 18 amino acids. The CDR3 spells CASSYESSGGTMNTEAFF. The CDR3 nucleotides read TGTGCCAGCAGTTACGAGTCCTCGGGGGGCACTATGAACACTGAAGCTTTCTTT.

There are a few counts of this clonotype. The chain combines TRBV10-3 with TRBJ2-1, with 7 bases matching TRBD2. Trimming removed 0 bases from V and 5 bases from J; junction bases left unmatched: 10. The CDR3 is 17 amino acids. Per the germline V gene, CDR1 is ENHRY and CDR2 is SYGVKD. CDR3 in amino acids: CAISESTVQRGNNEQFF. CDR3 DNA: TGTGCCATCAGTGAGTCGACGGTCCAGCGGGGAAACAATGAGCAGTTCTTC.

CDR3 amino acids: CASSLDRGASYEQYF. For the CDR3, the DNA is TGTGCCAGCAGTCTAGACAGGGGGGCGTCTTACGAGCAGTACTTC. The V gene is TRBV12-3 or TRBV12-4, the J gene TRBJ2-7; 9 positions match TRBD1. The CDR3 is 15 residues long. V lost 5 bases and J lost 4; bases outside the gene matches: 9.

The CDR3, as DNA: TGCGCCAGCAGCGGAGGGGGCGTCACAGATACGCAGTATTTT. It encodes CASSGGGVTDTQYF. The chain uses TRBV4-3 and TRBJ2-3, with D possibly TRBD1 on 7 matching bases. V was clipped by 5 bases and J by 2 bases, with 11 bases between them. CDR3 length: 14 amino acids. CDR1 and CDR2 (germline): LGHNA, YSLEER.

The chain couples TRBV20-1 to TRBJ2-5, with 8 nucleotides matching TRBD2. After removal of 1 base from V and 5 bases from J, the junction contained 24 bases not matched to a gene. The V gene's germline CDR1 is DFQATT and CDR2 SNEGSKA (reference sequence). The CDR3 spans 20 residues. CDR3 coding DNA: TGCAGTGCTAGAGCCTTGCCACCTCAAGGACGGGGGGGCCCCATGGAGACCCAGTACTTC. Its protein product is CSARALPPQGRGGPMETQYF.

This clonotype has a handful of counts. This chain uses TRBV2 with TRBJ2-1; 8 positions agree with TRBD1. With V trimmed by 0 bases and J by 12 bases, 7 bases remained unmatched. This CDR3 contains 14 residues. Germline CDR1 SNHLY, CDR2 FYNNEI. CDR3 in amino acids: CASSEAGTGGMQFF. CDR3 DNA: TGTGCCAGCAGTGAAGCGGGGACAGGAGGAATGCAGTTCTTC.

This clonotype was seen a handful of times. V and J are TRBV5-5 and TRBJ1-6; D is unclear. Trimming removed 2 bases from V and 12 bases from J, with 18 bases in between. This CDR3 has 15 amino acids. Germline V gives CDR1 SGHKS, CDR2 YYEKEE (reference sequence). DNA of the CDR3: TGTGCCAGCAGCTTCCGTCGGGAGGGTTTTGTACCCCTCCACTTT. Amino acids: CASSFRREGFVPLHF.

This clonotype was counted a few times. The rearrangement links TRBV5-1 to TRBJ2-3, with D possibly being TRBD1 (5 bases). V lost 2 bases and J 2 bases, leaving 9 bases between the germline ends. This CDR3 contains 14 residues. The germline gives CDR1 SGHRS, CDR2 YFSETQ. The CDR3 region has the DNA TGCGCCAGCAGCTTTGGGGCCAACACAGATACGCAGTATTTT. Protein: CASSFGANTDTQYF. Drawing the rest from reference TRBV5-1 and TRBJ2-3, the complete variable domain is KAGVTQTPRYLIKTRGQQVTLSCSPISGHRSVSWYQQTPGQGLQFLFEYFSETQRNKGNFPGRFSGRQFSNSRSEMNVSTLELGDSALYLCASSFGANTDTQYFGPGTRLTVL.

This chain joins TRBV18 and TRBJ2-3, with 11 bases fitting TRBD2. The CDR3 extends over 16 amino acids. Germline trimming cut 6 bases from V and 5 bases from J; bases unmatched to any gene: 10. Per germline, CDR1 KGHSH and CDR2 LQKENI. The CDR3: CASSVLAGGPVDTQYF. CDR3 DNA: TGTGCCAGCTCCGTTTTAGCGGGGGGGCCTGTAGATACGCAGTATTTT.

This clonotype was detected only a few times. The rearrangement joins TRBV20-1 to TRBJ2-1; the D call may be TRBD1 or TRBD2 (6 bases each). The CDR3 is 12 residues long. The germline gives CDR1 DFQATT, CDR2 SNEGSKA (reference sequence). Deletions cut 3 bases from V and 10 bases from J, with 13 bases between. The CDR3 region is CSARRGAWEQFF. CDR3 nucleotide sequence: TGCAGTGCTAGGAGGGGGGCATGGGAGCAGTTCTTC.

The chain joins TRBV5-1 to TRBJ2-3; D remains unclear. Per the germline V gene, CDR1 is SGHRS and CDR2 is YFSETQ. V lost 2 bases, J lost 2 bases, and 15 bases lay in between. The CDR3 sequence is 16 residues long. Here the CDR3 reads CASSFSVSSNTDTQYF. The CDR3 DNA follows: TGCGCCAGCAGCTTCAGCGTATCTAGTAACACAGATACGCAGTATTTT. The full variable domain, completed using reference TRBV5-1 and TRBJ2-3, is KAGVTQTPRYLIKTRGQQVTLSCSPISGHRSVSWYQQTPGQGLQFLFEYFSETQRNKGNFPGRFSGRQFSNSRSEMNVSTLELGDSALYLCASSFSVSSNTDTQYFGPGTRLTVL.

This clonotype was observed a few times. The gene calls are TRBV5-5 and TRBJ1-2; D is ambiguous. V dropped 1 base and J dropped 4 bases, with 20 bases sitting between them. Per germline, CDR1 SGHKS and CDR2 YYEKEE (reference sequence). The CDR3 runs 17 residues. The CDR3 DNA reads TGTGCCAGCAGCTTGAGTCAGAGGATCGGCGGAGCCTATGGCTACACCTTC. Amino acid sequence: CASSLSQRIGGAYGYTF. The full variable domain, its missing parts supplied by reference TRBV5-5 and TRBJ1-2, is DAGVTQSPTHLIKTRGQQVTLRCSPISGHKSVSWYQQVLGQGPQFIFQYYEKEERGRGNFPDRFSARQFPNYSSELNVNALLLGDSALYLCASSLSQRIGGAYGYTFGSGTRLTVV.

This clonotype was found many times. The chain is built from TRBV5-1 and TRBJ1-1, with a possible D match to TRBD1 (5 bases). This CDR3 has 14 residues. Trimming stripped 3 bases from V and 6 bases from J, with 15 bases between. The V gene's germline CDR1 is SGHRS and CDR2 YFSETQ. The CDR3 DNA reads as TGCGCCAGCAGCTCGGGGGAGGGCTGGCCTGAAGCTTTCTTT. Translating it yields CASSSGEGWPEAFF.

Details on this clonotype: This may arise from a read error, as a much more abundant clone is one base away. This chain joins TRBV11-2 and TRBJ2-5; D might be TRBD2 (5 bases). Trimming removed 5 bases from V and 8 bases from J, with 15 bases in between. Germline-derived CDR1 and CDR2 are SGHAT and FQNNGV. The CDR3 is 13 residues long. CDR3 loop: CASSLRWGDTQYF. The CDR3 nucleotides are TGTGCCAGCAGCCTACGATGGGGAGATACCCAGTACTTC.